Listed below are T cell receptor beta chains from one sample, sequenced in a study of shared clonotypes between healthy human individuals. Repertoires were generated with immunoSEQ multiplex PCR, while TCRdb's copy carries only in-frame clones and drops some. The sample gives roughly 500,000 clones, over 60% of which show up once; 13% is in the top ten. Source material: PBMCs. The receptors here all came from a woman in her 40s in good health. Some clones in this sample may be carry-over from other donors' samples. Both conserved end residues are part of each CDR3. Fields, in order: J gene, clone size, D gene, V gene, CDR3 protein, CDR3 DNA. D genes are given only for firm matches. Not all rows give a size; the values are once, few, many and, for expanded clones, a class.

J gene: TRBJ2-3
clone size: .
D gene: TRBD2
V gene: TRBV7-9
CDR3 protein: CASSFALAGGTDTQYF
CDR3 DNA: TGTGCCAGCAGCTTTGCCCTAGCGGGAGGCACAGATACGCAGTATTTT

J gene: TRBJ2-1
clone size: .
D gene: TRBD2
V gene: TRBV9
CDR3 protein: CASSVLLAGRYNEQFF
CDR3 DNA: TGTGCCAGCAGCGTATTACTAGCGGGCCGCTACAATGAGCAGTTCTTC

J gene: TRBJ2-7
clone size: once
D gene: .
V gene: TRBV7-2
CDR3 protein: CASRSPYEQYF
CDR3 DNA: TGTGCCAGCAGGTCCCCCTACGAGCAGTACTTC

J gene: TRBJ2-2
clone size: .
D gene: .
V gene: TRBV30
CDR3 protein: CAWTPDKLTNTGELFF
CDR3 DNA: TGTGCCTGGACCCCTGACAAGCTAACGAACACCGGGGAGCTGTTTTTT

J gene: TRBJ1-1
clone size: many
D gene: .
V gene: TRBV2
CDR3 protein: CASSDPNTEAFF
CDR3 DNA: TGTGCCAGCAGTGATCCGAACACTGAAGCTTTCTTT

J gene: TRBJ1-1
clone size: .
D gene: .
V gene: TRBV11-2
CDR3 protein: CASSPRAGMNTEAFF
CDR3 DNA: TGTGCCAGCAGCCCCAGGGCAGGTATGAACACTGAAGCTTTCTTT

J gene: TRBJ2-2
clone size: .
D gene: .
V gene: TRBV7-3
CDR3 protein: CASSHSSGATGELFF
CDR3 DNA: TGTGCCAGCAGCCATTCCTCGGGGGCCACCGGGGAGCTGTTTTTT

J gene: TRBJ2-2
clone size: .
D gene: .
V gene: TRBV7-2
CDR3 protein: CASSRTHNTGELFF
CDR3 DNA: TGTGCCAGCAGTCGGACCCATAACACCGGGGAGCTGTTTTTT

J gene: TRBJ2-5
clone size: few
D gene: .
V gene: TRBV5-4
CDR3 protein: CASSWPGEQETQYF
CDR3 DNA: TGTGCCAGCAGCTGGCCGGGAGAACAAGAGACCCAGTACTTC

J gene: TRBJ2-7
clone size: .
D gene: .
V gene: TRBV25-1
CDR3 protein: CASSRGGGAYEQYF
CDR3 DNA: TGTGCCAGCAGTCGTGGAGGGGGCGCGTACGAGCAGTACTTC

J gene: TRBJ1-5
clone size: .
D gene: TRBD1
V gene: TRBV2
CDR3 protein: CASGQGVNQPQHF
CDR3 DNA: TGTGCCAGTGGACAGGGGGTCAATCAGCCCCAGCATTTT

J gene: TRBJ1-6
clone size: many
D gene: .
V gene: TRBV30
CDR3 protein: CAWRNSGGTNSPLHF
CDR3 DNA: TGTGCCTGGAGGAACTCGGGGGGGACCAATTCACCCCTCCACTTT

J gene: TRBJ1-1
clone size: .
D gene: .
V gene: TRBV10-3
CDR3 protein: CAIGRGHTEAFF
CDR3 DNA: TGTGCCATCGGCCGGGGCCACACTGAAGCTTTCTTT

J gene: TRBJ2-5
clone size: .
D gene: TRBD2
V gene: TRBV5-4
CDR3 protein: CASSSGLAGVQETQYF
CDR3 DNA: TGTGCCAGCAGCTCCGGACTAGCGGGAGTGCAAGAGACCCAGTACTTC

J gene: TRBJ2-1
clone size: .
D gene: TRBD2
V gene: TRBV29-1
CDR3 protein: CSATRVGRYNEQFF
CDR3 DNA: TGCAGCGCCACCCGCGTCGGGAGGTACAATGAGCAGTTCTTC

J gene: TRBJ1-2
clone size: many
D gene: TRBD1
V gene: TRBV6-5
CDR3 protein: CASSYLQGADGYTF
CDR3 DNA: TGTGCCAGCAGTTACCTGCAGGGGGCGGATGGCTACACCTTC

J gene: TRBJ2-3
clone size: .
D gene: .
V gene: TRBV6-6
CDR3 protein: CASSYRSTDTQYF
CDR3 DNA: TGTGCCAGCAGTTACCGAAGCACAGATACGCAGTATTTT

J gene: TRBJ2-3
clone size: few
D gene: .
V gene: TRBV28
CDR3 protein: CASSSPPRGHTQYF
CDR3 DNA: TGTGCCAGCAGTTCACCCCCCAGGGGCCATACGCAGTATTTT

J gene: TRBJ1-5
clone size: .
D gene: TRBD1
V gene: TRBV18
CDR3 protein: CASSPTGEQGGQPQHF
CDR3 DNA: TGTGCCAGCTCACCCACGGGCGAACAGGGGGGACAGCCCCAGCATTTT

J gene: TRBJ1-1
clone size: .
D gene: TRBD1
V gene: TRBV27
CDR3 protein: CASGRDRVNTEAFF
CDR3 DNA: TGTGCCAGCGGAAGGGACAGGGTGAACACTGAAGCTTTCTTT

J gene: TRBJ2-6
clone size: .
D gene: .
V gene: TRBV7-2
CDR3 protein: CASSSRMTSGANVLTF
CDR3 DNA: TGTGCCAGCAGCTCGCGCATGACCTCTGGGGCCAACGTCCTGACTTTC

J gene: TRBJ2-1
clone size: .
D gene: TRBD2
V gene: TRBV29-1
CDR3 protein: CSVEVGRSRYNEQFF
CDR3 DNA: TGCAGCGTTGAAGTCGGGAGGAGCCGATACAATGAGCAGTTCTTC

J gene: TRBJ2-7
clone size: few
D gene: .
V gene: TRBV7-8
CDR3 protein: CASSYGSPSSYEQYF
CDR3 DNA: TGTGCCAGCAGCTACGGGAGCCCAAGCTCCTACGAGCAGTACTTC

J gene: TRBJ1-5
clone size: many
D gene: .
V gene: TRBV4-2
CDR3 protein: CASSQDQGSHQPQHF
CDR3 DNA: TGTGCCAGCAGCCAAGATCAGGGAAGCCATCAGCCCCAGCATTTT

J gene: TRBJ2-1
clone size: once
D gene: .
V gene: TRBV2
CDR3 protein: CASSVGSFANEQFF
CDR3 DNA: TGTGCCAGCAGTGTCGGGAGTTTTGCCAATGAGCAGTTCTTC

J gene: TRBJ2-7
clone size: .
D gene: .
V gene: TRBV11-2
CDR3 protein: CASSPDWEQYF
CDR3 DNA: TGTGCCAGCAGCCCTGACTGGGAGCAGTACTTC

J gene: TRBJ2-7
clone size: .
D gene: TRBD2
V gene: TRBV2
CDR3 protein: CASRTSGSYEQYF
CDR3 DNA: TGTGCCAGCAGAACTAGCGGGAGCTACGAGCAGTACTTC

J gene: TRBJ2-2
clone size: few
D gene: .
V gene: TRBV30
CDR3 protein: CAWGRLANTGELFF
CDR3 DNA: TGTGCCTGGGGGAGGCTCGCGAACACCGGGGAGCTGTTTTTT

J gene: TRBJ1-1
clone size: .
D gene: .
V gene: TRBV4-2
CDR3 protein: CASSHPSGLRVTEAFF
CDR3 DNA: TGTGCCAGCAGCCATCCTTCCGGCTTGAGAGTCACTGAAGCTTTCTTT

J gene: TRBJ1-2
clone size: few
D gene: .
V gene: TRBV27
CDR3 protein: CASSASGQITNYGYTF
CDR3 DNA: TGTGCCAGCAGTGCCTCAGGACAGATTACTAACTATGGCTACACCTTC

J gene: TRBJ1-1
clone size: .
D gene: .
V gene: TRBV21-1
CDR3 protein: CASSRTLNTEAFF
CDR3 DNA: TGTGCCAGCAGCAGAACCTTGAACACTGAAGCTTTCTTT

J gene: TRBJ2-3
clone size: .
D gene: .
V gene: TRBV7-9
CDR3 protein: CASSPPGSRTDTQYF
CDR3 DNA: TGTGCCAGCAGCCCGCCTGGGAGCCGCACAGATACGCAGTATTTT

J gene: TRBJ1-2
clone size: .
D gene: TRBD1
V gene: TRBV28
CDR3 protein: CASSRPDRDSYGYTF
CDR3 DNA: TGTGCCAGCAGCCGCCCCGACAGGGATTCATATGGCTACACCTTC

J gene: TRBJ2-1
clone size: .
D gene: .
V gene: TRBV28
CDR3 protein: CASSLLAEGYNEQFF
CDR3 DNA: TGTGCCAGCAGTTTGTTGGCGGAGGGATACAATGAGCAGTTCTTC

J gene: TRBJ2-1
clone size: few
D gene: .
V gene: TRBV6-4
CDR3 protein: CASSDNAGSYNEQFF
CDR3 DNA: TGTGCCAGCAGTGACAACGCGGGATCCTACAATGAGCAGTTCTTC

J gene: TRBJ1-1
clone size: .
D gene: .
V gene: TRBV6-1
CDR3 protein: CASSANRYTEAFF
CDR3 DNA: TGTGCCAGCAGCGCTAACAGGTACACTGAAGCTTTCTTT

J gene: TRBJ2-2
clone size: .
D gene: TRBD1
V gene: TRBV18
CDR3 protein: CASSPGTVDGELFF
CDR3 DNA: TGTGCCAGCTCACCGGGGACAGTAGACGGGGAGCTGTTTTTT

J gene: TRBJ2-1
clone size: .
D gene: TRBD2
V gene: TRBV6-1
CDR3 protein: CASSKGLAGGPNEQFF
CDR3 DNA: TGTGCCAGCAGTAAAGGACTAGCGGGAGGTCCGAATGAGCAGTTCTTC

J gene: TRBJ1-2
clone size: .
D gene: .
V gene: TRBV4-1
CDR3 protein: CASSQEAGPTNYGYTF
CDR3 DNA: TGCGCCAGCAGCCAAGAAGCGGGACCCACTAACTATGGCTACACCTTC

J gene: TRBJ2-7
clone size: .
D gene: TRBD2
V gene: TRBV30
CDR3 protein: CAWSVKAGGPYEQYF
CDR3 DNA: TGTGCCTGGAGTGTCAAAGCGGGAGGCCCCTACGAGCAGTACTTC

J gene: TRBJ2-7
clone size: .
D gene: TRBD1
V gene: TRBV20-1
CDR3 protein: CSALDRGRQYF
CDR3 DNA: TGCAGTGCTCTTGACAGGGGTCGGCAGTACTTC

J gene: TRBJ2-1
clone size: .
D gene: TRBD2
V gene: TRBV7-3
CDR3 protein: CASSAGLADVNEQFF
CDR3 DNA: TGTGCCAGCAGCGCCGGGCTAGCGGACGTTAATGAGCAGTTCTTC

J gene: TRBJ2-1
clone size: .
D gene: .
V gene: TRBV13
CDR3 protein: CASSLVLGKNEQFF
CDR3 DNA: TGTGCCAGCAGCTTAGTGCTAGGTAAGAATGAGCAGTTCTTC

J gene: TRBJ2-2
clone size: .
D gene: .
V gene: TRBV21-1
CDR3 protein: CASSKALRQKNTGELFF
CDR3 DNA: TGTGCCAGCAGCAAAGCGCTCCGGCAGAAAAACACCGGGGAGCTGTTTTTT

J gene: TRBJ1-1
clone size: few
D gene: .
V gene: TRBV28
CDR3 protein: CATNLPGTGAFF
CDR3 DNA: TGTGCCACCAACCTACCCGGGACCGGTGCTTTCTTT

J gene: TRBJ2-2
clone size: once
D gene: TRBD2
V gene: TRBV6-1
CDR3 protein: CASSVPSGRALRELFF
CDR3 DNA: TGTGCCAGCAGTGTCCCTAGCGGGAGGGCCTTGAGGGAGCTGTTTTTT

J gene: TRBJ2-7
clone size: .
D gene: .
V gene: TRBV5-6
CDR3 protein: CASSFLDSPYEQYF
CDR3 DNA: TGTGCCAGCAGCTTTTTGGACAGTCCCTACGAGCAGTACTTC

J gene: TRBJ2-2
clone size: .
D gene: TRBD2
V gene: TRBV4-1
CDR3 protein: CASSQRGKALAGGKINTGELFF
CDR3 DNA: TGCGCCAGCAGCCAAAGGGGGAAAGCCCTAGCGGGAGGGAAGATTAACACCGGGGAGCTGTTTTTT

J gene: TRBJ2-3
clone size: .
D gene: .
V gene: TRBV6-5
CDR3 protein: CASSYGREGYTQYF
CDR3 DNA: TGTGCCAGCAGTTATGGACGGGAAGGATATACGCAGTATTTT

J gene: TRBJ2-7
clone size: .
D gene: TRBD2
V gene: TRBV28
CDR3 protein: CASSSFLLAGGAYEQYF
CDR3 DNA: TGTGCCAGCAGTTCCTTCTTACTAGCGGGAGGGGCCTACGAGCAGTACTTC

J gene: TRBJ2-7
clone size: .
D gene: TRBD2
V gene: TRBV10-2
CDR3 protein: CASRVGRESYEQYF
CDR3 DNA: TGCGCCAGCAGGGTCGGGCGGGAGTCCTACGAGCAGTACTTC

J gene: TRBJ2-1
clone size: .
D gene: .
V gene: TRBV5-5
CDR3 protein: CASSLVHSQAWNEQFF
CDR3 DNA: TGTGCCAGCAGCTTGGTACACTCTCAAGCGTGGAATGAGCAGTTCTTC

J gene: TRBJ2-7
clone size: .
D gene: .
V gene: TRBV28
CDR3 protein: CASSLGVRGPSYEQYF
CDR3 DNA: TGTGCCAGCAGTTTAGGGGTCCGAGGCCCCTCCTACGAGCAGTACTTC

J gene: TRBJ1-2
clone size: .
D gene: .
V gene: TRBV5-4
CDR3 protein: CASSENRGNYGYTF
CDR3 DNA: TGTGCCAGCAGCGAAAATCGGGGGAACTATGGCTACACCTTC

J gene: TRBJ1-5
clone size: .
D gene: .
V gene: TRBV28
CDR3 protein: CASSPRLLGDQPQHF
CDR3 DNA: TGTGCCAGCAGTCCCCGGCTCCTCGGTGATCAGCCCCAGCATTTT

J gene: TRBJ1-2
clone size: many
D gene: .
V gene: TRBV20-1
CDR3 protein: CSAMEYGYTF
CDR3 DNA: TGCAGTGCCATGGAGTATGGCTACACCTTC

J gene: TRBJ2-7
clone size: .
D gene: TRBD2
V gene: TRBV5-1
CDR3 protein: CASRDPSGSGEQYF
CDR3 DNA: TGCGCCAGCAGGGACCCTAGCGGGAGTGGCGAGCAGTACTTC

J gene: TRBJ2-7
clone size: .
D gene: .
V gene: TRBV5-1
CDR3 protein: CASSLAGGPYEQYF
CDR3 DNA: TGCGCCAGCAGCTTGGCCGGGGGGCCCTACGAGCAGTACTTC

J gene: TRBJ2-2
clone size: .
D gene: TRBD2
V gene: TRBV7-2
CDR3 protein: CASSYGGGVGELFF
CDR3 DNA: TGTGCCAGCAGCTATGGCGGGGGAGTCGGGGAGCTGTTTTTT

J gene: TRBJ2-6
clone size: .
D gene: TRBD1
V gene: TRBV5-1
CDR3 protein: CASTPGGSGANVLTF
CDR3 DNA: TGCGCCAGCACCCCAGGGGGCTCTGGGGCCAACGTCCTGACTTTC